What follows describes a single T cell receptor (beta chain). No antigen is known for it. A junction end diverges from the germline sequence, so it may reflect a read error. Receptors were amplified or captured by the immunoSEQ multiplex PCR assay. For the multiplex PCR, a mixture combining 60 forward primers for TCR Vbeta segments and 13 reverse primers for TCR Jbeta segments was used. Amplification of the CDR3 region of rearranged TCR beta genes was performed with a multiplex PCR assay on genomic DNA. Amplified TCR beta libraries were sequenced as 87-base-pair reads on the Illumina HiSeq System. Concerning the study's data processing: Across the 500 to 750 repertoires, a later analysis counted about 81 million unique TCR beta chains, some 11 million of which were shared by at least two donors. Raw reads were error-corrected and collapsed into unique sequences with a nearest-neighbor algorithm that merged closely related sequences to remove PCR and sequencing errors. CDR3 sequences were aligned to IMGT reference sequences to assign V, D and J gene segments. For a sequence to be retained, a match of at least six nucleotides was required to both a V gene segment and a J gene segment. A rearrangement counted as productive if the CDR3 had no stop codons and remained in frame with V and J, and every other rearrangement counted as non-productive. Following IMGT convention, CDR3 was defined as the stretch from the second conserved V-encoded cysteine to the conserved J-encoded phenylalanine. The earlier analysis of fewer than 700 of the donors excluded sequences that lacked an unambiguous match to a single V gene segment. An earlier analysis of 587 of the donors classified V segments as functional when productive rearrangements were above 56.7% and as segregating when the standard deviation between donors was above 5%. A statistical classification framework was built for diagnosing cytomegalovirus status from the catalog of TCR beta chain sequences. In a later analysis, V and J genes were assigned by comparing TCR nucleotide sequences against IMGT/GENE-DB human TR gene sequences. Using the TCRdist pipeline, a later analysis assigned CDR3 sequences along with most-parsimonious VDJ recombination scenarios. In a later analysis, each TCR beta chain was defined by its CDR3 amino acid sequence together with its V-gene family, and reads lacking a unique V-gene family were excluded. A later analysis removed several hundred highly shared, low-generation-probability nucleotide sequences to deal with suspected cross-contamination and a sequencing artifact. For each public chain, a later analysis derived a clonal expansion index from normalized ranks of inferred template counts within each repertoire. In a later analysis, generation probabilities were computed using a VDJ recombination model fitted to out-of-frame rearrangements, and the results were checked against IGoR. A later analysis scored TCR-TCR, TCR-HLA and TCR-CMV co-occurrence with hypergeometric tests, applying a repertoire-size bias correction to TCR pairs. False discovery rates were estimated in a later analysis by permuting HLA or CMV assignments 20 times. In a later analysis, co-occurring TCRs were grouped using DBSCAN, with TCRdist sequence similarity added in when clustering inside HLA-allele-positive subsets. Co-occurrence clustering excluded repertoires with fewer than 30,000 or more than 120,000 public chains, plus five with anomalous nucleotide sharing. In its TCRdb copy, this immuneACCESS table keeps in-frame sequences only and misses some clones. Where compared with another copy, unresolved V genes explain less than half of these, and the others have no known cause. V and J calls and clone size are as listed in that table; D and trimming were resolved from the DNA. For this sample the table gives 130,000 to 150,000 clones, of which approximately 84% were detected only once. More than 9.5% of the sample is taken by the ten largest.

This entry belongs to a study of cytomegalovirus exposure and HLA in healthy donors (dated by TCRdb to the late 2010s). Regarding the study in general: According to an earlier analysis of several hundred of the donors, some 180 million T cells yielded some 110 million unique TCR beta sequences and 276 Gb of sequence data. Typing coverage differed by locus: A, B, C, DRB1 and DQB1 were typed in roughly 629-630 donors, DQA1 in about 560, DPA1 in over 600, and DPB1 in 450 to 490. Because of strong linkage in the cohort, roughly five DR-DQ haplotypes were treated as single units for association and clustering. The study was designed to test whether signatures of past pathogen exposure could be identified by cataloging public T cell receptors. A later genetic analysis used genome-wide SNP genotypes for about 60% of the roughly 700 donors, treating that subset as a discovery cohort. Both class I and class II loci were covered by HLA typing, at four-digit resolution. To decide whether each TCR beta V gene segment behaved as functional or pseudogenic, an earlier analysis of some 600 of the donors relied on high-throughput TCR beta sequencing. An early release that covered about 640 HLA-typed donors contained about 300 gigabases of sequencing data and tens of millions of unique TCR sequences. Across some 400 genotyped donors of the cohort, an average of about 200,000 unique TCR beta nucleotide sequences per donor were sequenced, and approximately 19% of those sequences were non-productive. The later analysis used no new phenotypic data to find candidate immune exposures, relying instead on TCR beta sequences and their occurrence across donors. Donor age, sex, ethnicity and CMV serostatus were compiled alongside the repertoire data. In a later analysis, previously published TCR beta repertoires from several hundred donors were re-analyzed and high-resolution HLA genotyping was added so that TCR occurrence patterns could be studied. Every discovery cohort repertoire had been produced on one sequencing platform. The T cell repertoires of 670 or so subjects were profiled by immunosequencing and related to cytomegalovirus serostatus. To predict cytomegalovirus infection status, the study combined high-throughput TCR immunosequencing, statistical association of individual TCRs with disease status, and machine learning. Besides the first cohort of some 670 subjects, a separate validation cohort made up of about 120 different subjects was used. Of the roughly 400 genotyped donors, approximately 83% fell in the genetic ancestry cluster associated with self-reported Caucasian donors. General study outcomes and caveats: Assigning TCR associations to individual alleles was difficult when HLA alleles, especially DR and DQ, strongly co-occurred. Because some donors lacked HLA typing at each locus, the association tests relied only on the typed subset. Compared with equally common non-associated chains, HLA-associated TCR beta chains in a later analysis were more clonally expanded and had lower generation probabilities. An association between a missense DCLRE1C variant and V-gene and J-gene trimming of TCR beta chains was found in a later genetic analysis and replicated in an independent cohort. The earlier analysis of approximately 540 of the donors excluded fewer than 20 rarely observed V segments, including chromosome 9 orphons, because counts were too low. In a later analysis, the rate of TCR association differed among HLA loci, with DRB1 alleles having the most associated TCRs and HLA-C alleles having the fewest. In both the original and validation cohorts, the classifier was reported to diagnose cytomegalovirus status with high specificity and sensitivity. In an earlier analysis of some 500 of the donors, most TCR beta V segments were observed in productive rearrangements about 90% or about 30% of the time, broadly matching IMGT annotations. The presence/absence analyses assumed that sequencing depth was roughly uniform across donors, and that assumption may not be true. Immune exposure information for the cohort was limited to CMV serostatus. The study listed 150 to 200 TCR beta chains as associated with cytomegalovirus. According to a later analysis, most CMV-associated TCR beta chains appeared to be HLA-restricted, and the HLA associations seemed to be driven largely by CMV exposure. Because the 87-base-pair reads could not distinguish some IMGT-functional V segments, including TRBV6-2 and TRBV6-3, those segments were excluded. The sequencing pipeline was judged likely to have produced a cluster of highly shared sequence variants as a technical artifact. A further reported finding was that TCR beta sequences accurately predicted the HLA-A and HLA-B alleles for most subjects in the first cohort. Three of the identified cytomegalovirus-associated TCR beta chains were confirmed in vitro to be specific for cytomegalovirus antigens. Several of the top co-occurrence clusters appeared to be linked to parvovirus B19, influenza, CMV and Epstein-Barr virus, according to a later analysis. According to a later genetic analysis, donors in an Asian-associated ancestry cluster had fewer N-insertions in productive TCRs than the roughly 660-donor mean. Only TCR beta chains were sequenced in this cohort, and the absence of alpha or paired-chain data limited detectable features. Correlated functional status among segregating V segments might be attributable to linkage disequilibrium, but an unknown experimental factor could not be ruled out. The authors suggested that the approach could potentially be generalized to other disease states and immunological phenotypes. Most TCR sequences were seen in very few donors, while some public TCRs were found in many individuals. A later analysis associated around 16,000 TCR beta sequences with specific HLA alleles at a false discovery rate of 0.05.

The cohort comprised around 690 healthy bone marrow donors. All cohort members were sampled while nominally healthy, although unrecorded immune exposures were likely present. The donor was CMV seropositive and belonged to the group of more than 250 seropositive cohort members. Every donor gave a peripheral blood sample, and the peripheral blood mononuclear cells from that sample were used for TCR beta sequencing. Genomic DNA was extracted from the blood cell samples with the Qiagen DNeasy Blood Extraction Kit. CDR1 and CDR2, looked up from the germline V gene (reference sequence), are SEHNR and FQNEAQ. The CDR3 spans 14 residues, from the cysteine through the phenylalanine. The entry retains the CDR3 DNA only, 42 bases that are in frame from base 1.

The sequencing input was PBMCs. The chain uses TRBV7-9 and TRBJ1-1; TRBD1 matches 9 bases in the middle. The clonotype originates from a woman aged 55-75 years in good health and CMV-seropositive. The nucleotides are TGCGCCAGCAGCCTCGGGACAGGGAACACTGCAGCTTTCTTT. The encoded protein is CASSLGTGNTAAFF.